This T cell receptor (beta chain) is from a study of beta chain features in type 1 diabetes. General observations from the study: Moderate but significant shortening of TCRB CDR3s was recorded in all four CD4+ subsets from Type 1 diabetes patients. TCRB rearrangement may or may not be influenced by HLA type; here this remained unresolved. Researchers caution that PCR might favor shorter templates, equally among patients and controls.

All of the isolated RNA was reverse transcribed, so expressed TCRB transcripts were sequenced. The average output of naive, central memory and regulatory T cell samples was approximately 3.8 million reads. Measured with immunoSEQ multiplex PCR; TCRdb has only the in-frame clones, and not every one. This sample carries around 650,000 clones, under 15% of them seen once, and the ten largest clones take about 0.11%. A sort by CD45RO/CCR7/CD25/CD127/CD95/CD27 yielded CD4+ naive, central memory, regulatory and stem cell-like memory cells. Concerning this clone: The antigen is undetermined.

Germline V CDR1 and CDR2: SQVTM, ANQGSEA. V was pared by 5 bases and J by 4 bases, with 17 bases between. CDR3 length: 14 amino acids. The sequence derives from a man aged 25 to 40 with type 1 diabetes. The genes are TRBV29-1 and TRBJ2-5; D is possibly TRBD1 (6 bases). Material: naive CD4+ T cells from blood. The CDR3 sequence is CSVKGFRGGETQYF. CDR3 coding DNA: TGCAGCGTTAAGGGGTTTAGAGGGGGAGAGACCCAGTACTTC. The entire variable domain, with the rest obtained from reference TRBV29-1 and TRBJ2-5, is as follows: SAVISQKPSRDICQRGTSLTIQCQVDSQVTMMFWYRQQPGQSLTLIATANQGSEATYESGFVIDKFPISRPNLTFSTLTVSNMSPEDSSIYLCSVKGFRGGETQYFGPGTRLLVL.